The 17 T cell receptor beta chains below all came from one sample that was sequenced in a study of shared clonotypes between healthy human individuals. Sequenced by immunoSEQ multiplex PCR; TCRdb stores in-frame clones only, minus some. The sample includes roughly 2 million clones, 95% of them seen just once. The specimen sequenced was naive CD4+ T cells sorted from blood. As to subset: CD45RA+ positively selected. The receptors were sampled from a young man in good health.

This chain uses TRBV19 with TRBJ1-5, with D perhaps matching TRBD1 (6 bases). CDR3 length: 14 amino acids. CDR1 and CDR2 from the germline V gene are LNHDA and SQIVND (reference sequence). V shed 3 bases and J shed 7 bases, with 13 bases lying between them. CDR3 sequence reads: CASSMRQAPQPQHF. CDR3 DNA sequence: TGTGCCAGTAGTATGCGACAGGCCCCGCAGCCCCAGCATTTT.

The rearrangement links TRBV6-1 to TRBJ2-3; D gene ambiguous. V lost 4 bases and J lost 2, with 13 bases in between. The CDR3 totals 15 residues. Germline V gene lookup returns CDR1 MNHNS and CDR2 SASEGT. CDR3 amino acids: CASSVKGGSTDTQYF. As DNA, the CDR3 is TGTGCCAGCAGTGTGAAGGGCGGCTCCACAGATACGCAGTATTTT.

The chain is built from TRBV29-1 and TRBJ2-7; D might be TRBD1 (6 bases). The germline CDR1 and CDR2 sequences are SQVTM and ANQGSEA. Trimming cost V 6 bases and J 0 bases, with 12 bases left between them. CDR3 length: 13 residues. CDR3 amino acids: CSVKGQYSYEQYF. The CDR3 DNA reads TGCAGCGTAAAAGGACAGTACTCCTACGAGCAGTACTTC.

The genes are TRBV6-1 and TRBJ1-1, with 7 positions matching TRBD1. Germline CDR1 reads MNHNS; CDR2 reads SASEGT. With V trimmed by 6 bases and J by 1 base, 8 bases remained unmatched. There are 15 residues in the CDR3. CDR3 in DNA: TGTGCCAGCAGCCCCGAGACAGGGAGGAACACTGAAGCTTTCTTT. Translated: CASSPETGRNTEAFF.

Remarks on this clone: The sample holds other DNA sequences that translate to the same CDR3. The chain links TRBV7-9 to TRBJ2-1; 14 bases are shared with TRBD2. V was clipped by 6 bases and J by 6 bases; unmatched bases: 4. The length of the CDR3 is 15 residues. Germline assignment: CDR1 SEHNR and CDR2 FQNEAQ (reference sequence). The CDR3 DNA is TGTGCCAGCAGTTTGGGGACTAGCGGGAGCAATGAGCAGTTCTTC. It codes for CASSLGTSGSNEQFF.

CDR3 in DNA: TGTGCCAGCCGTCACTACAGTAGCAATCAGCCCCAGCATTTT. This sequence encodes CASRHYSSNQPQHF. The genes are TRBV28 and TRBJ1-5; no firm D call. From germline, CDR1 is MDHEN and CDR2 SYDVKM. V lost 8 bases and J lost 0, with 11 bases in between. CDR3 length equals 14 residues.

This chain uses TRBV6-1 with TRBJ1-5; 10 bases match TRBD1. This CDR3 is 15 amino acids long. After removal of 4 bases from V and 3 bases from J, the junction contained 3 bases not matched to a gene. CDR1 and CDR2 (germline): MNHNS, SASEGT. The CDR3 coding sequence is TGTGCCAGCAGTGCCGACAGGGGGCCCAATCAGCCCCAGCATTTT. It encodes CASSADRGPNQPQHF.

The chain has TRBV11-3 and TRBJ2-1; 8 bases line up with TRBD2. The CDR3 consists of 17 residues. Germline CDR1 SGHNT, CDR2 YENEEA. The ends lost 5 bases at V and 6 bases at J; junction bases unmatched: 15. CDR3 residues: CASSAGSGKKGFNEQFF. In DNA form, the CDR3 reads TGTGCCAGCAGCGCAGGTAGCGGGAAGAAGGGATTCAATGAGCAGTTCTTC.

The chain uses TRBV11-3 and TRBJ2-2, with D tentatively TRBD1 (6 bases). The germline V gene has CDR1 SGHNT and CDR2 YENEEA. The V gene lost 1 base and the J gene lost 6 bases, with 18 bases spanning the gap. The CDR3 is 17 residues long. CDR3 sequence reads: CASSLASDRLVPGELFF. In DNA form, the CDR3 reads TGTGCCAGCAGCTTAGCGTCAGACAGGCTAGTTCCCGGGGAGCTGTTTTTT.

V is TRBV2 and J is TRBJ1-4; the D is unclear. Germline V gene sequence: CDR1 SNHLY, CDR2 FYNNEI. The CDR3 has 13 residues. V shed 8 bases and J shed 7 bases, with 14 bases lying between them. In nucleotides, the CDR3 is TGTGCCAGCGGCGGGGTATTCAGTGAAAAACTGTTTTTT. Translating it yields CASGGVFSEKLFF.

For this clone: This specimen includes other DNA sequences encoding the same CDR3. The genes are TRBV5-1 and TRBJ2-6; the D is unclear. V was trimmed by 2 bases and J by 0 bases, leaving 3 bases between them. This CDR3 region has 14 residues. CDR1 and CDR2 from the germline V gene are SGHRS and YFSETQ. In DNA form, the CDR3 reads TGCGCCAGCAGCTTAGGCTCTGGGGCCAACGTCCTGACTTTC. Protein sequence: CASSLGSGANVLTF.

This chain joins TRBV11-2 and TRBJ2-1, with D perhaps matching TRBD2 (5 bases). Germline values: CDR1 SGHAT, CDR2 FQNNGV. This CDR3 has 15 residues. The V end was cut by 1 base, the J end by 9 bases, with 16 bases between. Here the CDR3 DNA reads TGTGCCAGCAGCTTAGTCCCGGGGTCGTTTGGTGAGCAGTTCTTC. Its protein product is CASSLVPGSFGEQFF.

The rearrangement uses TRBV7-2 and TRBJ1-1; D unclear. The CDR3 is 15 residues long. Trimming left V 3 bases short and J 0 bases short, with 11 bases between. Germline V lookup: CDR1 SGHTA, CDR2 FQGNSA. The CDR3 protein is CASSFLARLNTEAFF. In DNA form, the CDR3 reads TGTGCCAGCAGCTTCTTGGCAAGATTGAACACTGAAGCTTTCTTT.

This rearrangement joins TRBV6-1 to TRBJ1-6; D not resolved. The V end was cut by 11 bases, the J end by 9 bases, with 17 bases between. The CDR3 length is 13 residues. Germline CDR1 reads MNHNS; CDR2 reads SASEGT. The CDR3: CAAQSGLGSPLHF. The CDR3 bases are TGTGCCGCCCAGTCCGGGTTGGGTTCACCCCTCCACTTT.

This chain joins TRBV6-5 and TRBJ1-1, with D possibly matching TRBD1 (5 bases). The CDR3 consists of 13 residues. V was clipped by 7 bases and J by 7 bases, with 16 bases between them. Germline assignment: CDR1 MNHEY and CDR2 SVGAGI. CDR3 DNA: TGTGCCAGCATTAACCCCGGGGGTCGTGAAGCTTTCTTT. This encodes CASINPGGREAFF.

This clone was seen a single time. V gene TRBV7-2 combines with J gene TRBJ2-3; 14 bases fit TRBD2. The CDR3 has 18 residues. V was pared by 5 bases and J by 0 bases, with 7 bases of the junction left unmatched. The germline V gene has CDR1 SGHTA and CDR2 FQGNSA. DNA of the CDR3: TGTGCCAGCAGCAAAAGACTAGCGGGAGGGACTAGCACAGATACGCAGTATTTT. It encodes CASSKRLAGGTSTDTQYF.

This chain connects TRBV5-6 to TRBJ2-7; TRBD1 aligns across 8 bases. Germline CDR1 is SGHDT and CDR2 is YYEEEE. V was clipped by 0 bases and J by 5 bases; unmatched bases: 7. This CDR3 is built from 15 residues. The CDR3 reads CASSLGTGTFHEQYF. CDR3 coding DNA: TGTGCCAGCAGCTTGGGGACAGGGACGTTCCACGAGCAGTACTTC. Together with reference TRBV5-6 and TRBJ2-7, the CDR3 gives the full variable domain: DAGVTQSPTHLIKTRGQQVTLRCSPKSGHDTVSWYQQALGQGPQFIFQYYEEEERQRGNFPDRFSGHQFPNYSSELNVNALLLGDSALYLCASSLGTGTFHEQYFGPGTRLTVT.